This T cell receptor (beta chain) was identified in a study of technical replicates of blood from four donors. Assay: immunoSEQ multiplex PCR; the TCRdb copy retains only in-frame clones and omits some. This repertoire shows around 84,000 clones, 85% to 95% found once; its top ten account for around 0.25%. V was pared by 2 bases and J by 7 bases, with 1 base of the junction left unmatched. CDR1 is SGDLS, CDR2 YYNGEE, per germline. This CDR3 region has 12 residues. Sequencing used T cells isolated from PBMCs. The rearrangement joins TRBV9 to TRBJ1-2; 8 bases are a match to TRBD1. The TCR sequence derives from a human donor in good health. The CDR3, as DNA: TGTGCCAGCAGCGTGCAGGGGGCTGGCTACACCTTC. It codes for CASSVQGAGYTF.